The next 3 T cell receptor beta chains were all read from a single sample in a study of CD8 T cells in Susac syndrome. Reverse transcription of roughly 0.5 to 1 ug RNA was carried out with random hexamers. TCRdb independently ran MiXCR on the immunoSEQ multiplex PCR reads; one entry per CDR3 protein. The table lists roughly 130,000 distinct CDR3 sequences, approximately 94% of them singletons. Sequenced input: CD4+ T cells from PBMCs. The receptors originated from a human donor with multiple sclerosis.

The rearrangement uses TRBV29-1 and TRBJ1-2, with 9 bases fitting TRBD1. Trimming cost V 7 bases and J 7 bases; bases outside gene matches: 10. The CDR3 loop spans 13 amino acids. Germline V gives CDR1 SQVTM, CDR2 ANQGSEA. The CDR3 protein is CSARDRVFGGYTF. In DNA form, the CDR3 reads TGCAGCGCCAGGGACAGGGTTTTCGGTGGCTACACCTTC.

This clonotype has just one count. CDR3 bases: TGCGCCAGCAGCTTGGATCCAGGGCCCGTTGGCTACACCTTC. Its translation: CASSLDPGPVGYTF. The V and J genes are TRBV5-1 and TRBJ1-2; maybe TRBD1 (5 bases). Per the germline V gene, CDR1 is SGHRS and CDR2 is YFSETQ. The germline V and J ends were trimmed by 0 bases and 7 bases, with 13 bases remaining between them. This CDR3 has 14 amino acids.

V gene TRBV7-9 combines with J gene TRBJ2-7, with 8 nucleotides matching TRBD1. The trim removed 3 bases at V and 0 bases at J, leaving 10 bases unmatched. Germline values: CDR1 SEHNR, CDR2 FQNEAQ (reference sequence). There are 17 residues in the CDR3. The CDR3 DNA is TGTGCCAGCAGCTTTGCGTCAGGGGGCGTAAGCTCCTACGAGCAGTACTTC. It codes for CASSFASGGVSSYEQYF. Full variable domain (rest looked up from reference TRBV7-9 and TRBJ2-7): DTGVSQNPRHKITKRGQNVTFRCDPISEHNRLYWYRQTLGQGPEFLTYFQNEAQLEKSRLLSDRFSAERPKGSFSTLEIQRTEQGDSAMYLCASSFASGGVSSYEQYFGPGTRLTVT.